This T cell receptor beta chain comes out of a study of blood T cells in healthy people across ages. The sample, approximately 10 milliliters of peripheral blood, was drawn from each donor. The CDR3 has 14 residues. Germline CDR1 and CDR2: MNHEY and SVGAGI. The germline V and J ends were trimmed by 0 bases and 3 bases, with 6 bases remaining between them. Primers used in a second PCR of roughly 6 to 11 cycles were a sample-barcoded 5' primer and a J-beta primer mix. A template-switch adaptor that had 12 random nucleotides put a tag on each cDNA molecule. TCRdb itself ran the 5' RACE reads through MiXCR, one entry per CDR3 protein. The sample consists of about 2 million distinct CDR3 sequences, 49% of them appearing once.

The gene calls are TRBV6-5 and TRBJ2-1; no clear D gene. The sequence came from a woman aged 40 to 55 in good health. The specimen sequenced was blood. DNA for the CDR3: TGTGCCAGCAGTTACTCTGTAATCTACAATGAGCAGTTCTTC. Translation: CASSYSVIYNEQFF.